The clone carrying this T cell receptor (beta chain) has more than one count but fewer than ten. The antigen remains undetermined. The data belong to a study of blood T cells in healthy people across ages. For the study at large: About one barcoded beta molecule per two T cells came from capture by template switching.

The study, taken as a whole, reports: Expanded clonotype shifts may have been confounded, as the donors had an unknown CMV status.

A second PCR of 7 to 11 cycles used a sample-barcoded 5' primer and a J-beta primer mix. TCRdb reprocessed the 5' RACE reads with MiXCR, giving one entry per CDR3 protein. The sample comprises 800,000 or so distinct CDR3 sequences, around a quarter of which are singletons, and 3% to 4% rests with the top ten. These data are also associated with another study on T cells of mothers and their children. That work states: Barcodes for each sample and 2-4 random nucleotides were added by the M1S primer used in the second PCR. Per mother, over 8 million TCR beta CDR3 reads were obtained; per child, roughly 2.8 million.

The source material was blood. This clonotype was sampled from a boy aged 5-17 years in good health.

The chain's CDR3 is CASSLTWDRPRSNQPQHF. The DNA for the CDR3 is TGTGCCAGCAGTCTAACTTGGGACAGACCACGTAGCAATCAGCCCCAGCATTTT. The chain recombines TRBV7-8 with TRBJ1-5; 7 bases fit TRBD1. Germline-derived CDR1 and CDR2 are SGHVS and FQNEAQ. The ends lost 6 bases at V and 0 bases at J; junction bases unmatched: 14. There are 18 residues in the CDR3.